This TCR beta chain was documented in a study of shared clonotypes between healthy human individuals. As for the study in general: Per donor, CD8 memory used one plate, CD8 naive used two, CD4 memory used three and CD4 naive used three.

Every subset's genomic DNA went evenly onto several immunoSEQ plates. The authors' processing: ImmunoSEQ sequences covered only the junction and lacked quality scores; filtering therefore differed. Here immunoSEQ multiplex PCR was the method, and the copy in TCRdb shows in-frame clones only, minus some. The V and J calls and clone size come from that table; D and trimming were worked out from the DNA. The sample has millions of clones, just over 90% seen once. With 5 bases removed from V and 0 bases from J, the gap between germline ends came to 10 bases. CDR3 length: 14 amino acids. Germline CDR1 LNHDA, CDR2 SQIVND (reference sequence).

What was sequenced was naive CD4+ T cells sorted from blood. This sample's subset: CD45RA+ positively selected. The rearrangement joins TRBV19 to TRBJ1-2; D remains unclear. The clonotype comes from a man between 18 and 35 years old in good health. CDR3 residues: CASSRREANYGYTF. CDR3 in DNA: TGTGCCAGTAGTCGGAGGGAAGCTAACTATGGCTACACCTTC. The full variable domain, completed using reference TRBV19 and TRBJ1-2, is DGGITQSPKYLFRKEGQNVTLSCEQNLNHDAMYWYRQDPGQGLRLIYYSQIVNDFQKGDIAEGYSVSREKKESFPLTVTSAQKNPTAFYLCASSRREANYGYTFGSGTRLTVV.